The clone carrying this T cell receptor (beta chain) was observed a handful of times. Its specificity is not known. The data stem from a study of T cells after yellow fever vaccination. Overall study findings and caveats: Although most clonotypes did not, a small share appeared in both CD4 and CD8 compartments.

TCRdb reanalysed the 5' RACE reads using MiXCR and keeps one entry per CDR3 protein. Among around 320,000 distinct CDR3 sequences listed, around 11% were seen once. CDR1 and CDR2 (germline): SGHDT, YYEEEE. The CDR3 consists of 11 residues. V was clipped by 4 bases and J by 8 bases, with 9 bases between them. This chain connects TRBV5-6 to TRBJ1-1; D is undetermined. This receptor was obtained from a man aged 18 to 30 who received the YFV17D yellow fever vaccine. The sequences come from CD4+ T cells sorted from PBMCs, collected 45 days after the yellow fever booster vaccination. CDR3 loop: CASSTLSEAFF. Here the CDR3 DNA reads TGTGCCAGCAGCACTTTAAGCGAAGCTTTCTTT.